The T cell receptor beta chain described here comes from a study of blood T cell repertoires in COVID-19. Turning to the study itself: Collection of acute and convalescent COVID-19 samples took place in the United States, Italy and Spain.

The CDR3 totals 16 residues. The junction had 11 bases not matched to a gene; V was cut back by 6 bases and J by 2 bases. Germline CDR1 is SGHDT and CDR2 is YYEEEE. Data came from immunoSEQ multiplex PCR; TCRdb stores just in-frame clones and leaves some out. The sample yields approximately 210,000 clones, 82% seen once. Input material: PBMCs or T cells enriched from blood (not recorded which). This chain uses TRBV5-6 with TRBJ2-1; 7 bases are shared with TRBD1. The sequence came from a man aged 35 to 55 who had recovered from COVID-19. The DNA for the CDR3 is TGTGCCAGCACCTCCCTGGGGGACAGTACCTACAATGAGCAGTTCTTC. Translated: CASTSLGDSTYNEQFF.